The clone carrying this T cell receptor beta chain was observed a few times. The data belong to a study of identical twins. Germline V gives CDR1 KGHDR, CDR2 SFDVKD. The length of the CDR3 is 15 residues. The V end was cut by 5 bases, the J end by 0 bases, with 9 bases between. MiXCR, run by TCRdb on the 5' RACE reads, gives a single entry per CDR3 protein. Here the sample spans 1.5 million to 2 million distinct CDR3 sequences, about 32% being singletons. The receptor comes from a newborn girl in good health. Sample: cord blood. The chain employs TRBV24-1 and TRBJ2-2; perhaps TRBD1 as D (6 bases). CDR3 nucleotides: TGTGCCACCAGTGGGACAGCTTCGAACACCGGGGAGCTGTTTTTT. Protein: CATSGTASNTGELFF.